This T cell receptor (beta chain) was obtained from a study of T cells after yellow fever vaccination. As for the study in general: Preparation of the low-cell-number fractions used SMART-Seq v4 Ultra Low Input. Study observations and caveats: A small share of clonotypes appeared in both CD4 and CD8 compartments.

Turning to this clonotype: Its antigen is still unknown.

They built TCR cDNA with 5'RACE template switching, a step that put in a universal primer site and UMIs. TCRdb redid the calling of the 5' RACE reads with MiXCR, one entry per CDR3 protein. Of 250,000 to 400,000 distinct CDR3 sequences in the sample, around 4.4% were seen once. The sample was PBMCs, taken 15 days after the yellow fever booster vaccination. This receptor was taken from a man between 18 and 35 years old who received the YFV17D yellow fever vaccine.

The CDR3, as DNA: TGCGCCAGCAGCCAAGATCGGTATACGCAGTATTTT. Its protein is CASSQDRYTQYF. This chain uses TRBV4-3 with TRBJ2-3, with unresolved D. From germline, CDR1 is LGHNA and CDR2 YSLEER. This CDR3 comprises 12 residues. The V gene lost 0 bases and the J gene lost 7 bases, with 5 bases spanning the gap.